A selection of T cell receptor beta chains follows, all from one sample in a study of CD8 T cells in ankylosing spondylitis. A single record per CDR3 protein comes from TCRdb applying MiXCR to the 5' RACE reads. The table records 250,000 to 400,000 distinct CDR3 sequences, about 9.9% of them present only once. The material sequenced was blood, either unsorted or a sorted T cell fraction (not recorded which). The source is a female donor with ankylosing spondylitis or in good health (not recorded which). Both conserved end residues are part of each CDR3. D genes are given only for firm matches. A clone size is listed for some rows: how often the clone was seen (once, few, many), or a class if it is expanded.

CDR3aa: CASSLRGVTYEQYF
CDR3nt: TGTGCCAGCAGTTTAAGGGGGGTAACCTACGAGCAGTACTTC
j_gene: TRBJ2-7
d_gene: NA
abundance: many
v_gene: TRBV12-3/TRBV12-4

CDR3aa: CAISDPVQNTGELFF
CDR3nt: TGTGCCATCAGTGATCCTGTACAGAACACCGGGGAGCTGTTTTTT
j_gene: TRBJ2-2
d_gene: NA
abundance: many
v_gene: TRBV10-3

CDR3aa: CASRKASGYEQYF
CDR3nt: TGTGCCAGCAGGAAGGCTAGCGGCTACGAGCAGTACTTC
j_gene: TRBJ2-7
d_gene: TRBD2
abundance: many
v_gene: TRBV6-1

CDR3aa: CASSETPSRVVFKSGEQFF
CDR3nt: TGCGCCAGCAGCGAGACCCCTTCGAGGGTAGTCTTCAAATCGGGTGAGCAGTTCTTC
j_gene: TRBJ2-1
d_gene: NA
abundance: many
v_gene: TRBV5-1

CDR3aa: CSARPVSGDWSDTQYF
CDR3nt: TGCAGTGCTAGACCCGTCTCGGGGGACTGGAGTGATACGCAGTATTTT
j_gene: TRBJ2-3
d_gene: NA
abundance: many
v_gene: TRBV20-1

CDR3aa: CASSDRQGLNTEAFF
CDR3nt: TGTGCCAGCAGCGACAGACAGGGACTGAACACTGAAGCTTTCTTT
j_gene: TRBJ1-1
d_gene: TRBD1
abundance: many
v_gene: TRBV5-6

CDR3aa: CASSSDSLNEQYF
CDR3nt: TGTGCCAGCAGCTCGGATTCATTGAACGAGCAGTACTTC
j_gene: TRBJ2-7
d_gene: NA
abundance: many
v_gene: TRBV7-2

CDR3aa: CASSSSGASWQETQYF
CDR3nt: TGCGCCAGCAGCTCATCGGGGGCTAGCTGGCAGGAGACCCAGTACTTC
j_gene: TRBJ2-5
d_gene: NA
abundance: NA
v_gene: TRBV5-1

CDR3aa: CASSYLREQTQYF
CDR3nt: TGTGCCAGCAGCTACCTGAGGGAGCAGACCCAGTACTTC
j_gene: TRBJ2-5
d_gene: NA
abundance: NA
v_gene: TRBV7-9

CDR3aa: CASSSTTARNEKLFF
CDR3nt: TGTGCCAGCAGCTCAACGACAGCCCGTAATGAAAAACTGTTTTTT
j_gene: TRBJ1-4
d_gene: NA
abundance: few
v_gene: TRBV5-5

CDR3aa: CASSLVGDGYTF
CDR3nt: TGTGCCAGCAGCTTAGTAGGGGATGGCTACACCTTC
j_gene: TRBJ1-2
d_gene: NA
abundance: many
v_gene: TRBV7-8

CDR3aa: CASSPLGGQTDTQYF
CDR3nt: TGCGCCAGCAGCCCCTTGGGAGGTCAAACAGATACGCAGTATTTT
j_gene: TRBJ2-3
d_gene: NA
abundance: few
v_gene: TRBV5-1

CDR3aa: CASRTPGNTIYF
CDR3nt: TGTGCCAGCAGAACCCCCGGAAACACCATATATTTT
j_gene: TRBJ1-3
d_gene: NA
abundance: once
v_gene: TRBV28

CDR3aa: CASSLPGESLYTF
CDR3nt: TGCGCCAGCAGCTTGCCGGGGGAGTCACTCTACACCTTC
j_gene: TRBJ1-2
d_gene: NA
abundance: many
v_gene: TRBV5-1

CDR3aa: CASSFQFTGGNQPQHF
CDR3nt: TGTGCCAGCAGTTTCCAATTCACAGGGGGTAATCAGCCCCAGCATTTT
j_gene: TRBJ1-5
d_gene: TRBD1
abundance: few
v_gene: TRBV28

CDR3aa: CASKREANTGELFF
CDR3nt: TGCGCCAGCAAGCGGGAGGCGAACACCGGGGAGCTGTTTTTT
j_gene: TRBJ2-2
d_gene: TRBD2
abundance: few
v_gene: TRBV4-3

CDR3aa: CASSLGGVNEQFF
CDR3nt: TGTGCCAGCAGTTTAGGGGGAGTCAATGAGCAGTTCTTC
j_gene: TRBJ2-1
d_gene: NA
abundance: many
v_gene: TRBV5-6

CDR3aa: CATRPGTSAPGEQYF
CDR3nt: TGTGCCACCAGACCCGGTACTAGTGCTCCTGGGGAGCAGTACTTC
j_gene: TRBJ2-7
d_gene: NA
abundance: few
v_gene: TRBV15

CDR3aa: CASSSIGSGQGYSYEQYF
CDR3nt: TGTGCCAGCAGCTCCATTGGATCGGGACAGGGGTATTCCTACGAGCAGTACTTC
j_gene: TRBJ2-7
d_gene: TRBD1
abundance: many
v_gene: TRBV7-8

CDR3aa: CASSRSNSYNEQFF
CDR3nt: TGTGCCAGCAGTAGGAGTAACTCCTACAATGAGCAGTTCTTC
j_gene: TRBJ2-1
d_gene: NA
abundance: many
v_gene: TRBV27

CDR3aa: CASKAGGAASTDTQYF
CDR3nt: TGCGCCAGCAAAGCGGGGGGTGCCGCTAGCACAGATACGCAGTATTTT
j_gene: TRBJ2-3
d_gene: TRBD2
abundance: many
v_gene: TRBV5-1

CDR3aa: CSAPGLAGASYEQYF
CDR3nt: TGCAGTGCCCCAGGACTAGCGGGGGCCTCCTACGAGCAGTACTTC
j_gene: TRBJ2-7
d_gene: TRBD2
abundance: many
v_gene: TRBV20-1

CDR3aa: CASSQDYREFYGYTF
CDR3nt: TGCGCCAGCAGCCAAGATTACAGGGAGTTCTATGGCTACACCTTC
j_gene: TRBJ1-2
d_gene: NA
abundance: many
v_gene: TRBV4-3

CDR3aa: CASSGRLAMNEQFF
CDR3nt: TGCGCCAGCAGCGGCCGACTAGCTATGAATGAGCAGTTCTTC
j_gene: TRBJ2-1
d_gene: TRBD2
abundance: NA
v_gene: TRBV5-1

CDR3aa: CASLRGGASYEQYF
CDR3nt: TGTGCCAGCCTTCGGGGGGGGGCATCCTACGAGCAGTACTTC
j_gene: TRBJ2-7
d_gene: TRBD2
abundance: NA
v_gene: TRBV5-5

CDR3aa: CSARGGTSGGYF
CDR3nt: TGCAGTGCTAGAGGAGGGACTAGCGGGGGGTACTTC
j_gene: TRBJ2-5
d_gene: TRBD2
abundance: many
v_gene: TRBV20-1

CDR3aa: CASSLDLTSGRDEQFF
CDR3nt: TGTGCCAGCAGCTTAGATTTGACTAGCGGGAGGGATGAGCAGTTCTTC
j_gene: TRBJ2-1
d_gene: TRBD2
abundance: many
v_gene: TRBV7-9

CDR3aa: CASSLEGQGLPGNTIYF
CDR3nt: TGTGCCAGCAGCTTAGAGGGGCAGGGGCTTCCTGGAAACACCATATATTTT
j_gene: TRBJ1-3
d_gene: NA
abundance: few
v_gene: TRBV11-2

CDR3aa: CSAVSGGSNYGYTF
CDR3nt: TGCAGTGCCGTCTCAGGGGGATCTAACTATGGCTACACCTTC
j_gene: TRBJ1-2
d_gene: TRBD1
abundance: many
v_gene: TRBV20-1

CDR3aa: CASSVAGLENAGYTF
CDR3nt: TGTGCCAGCAGCGTAGCAGGGCTCGAAAACGCCGGCTACACCTTC
j_gene: TRBJ1-2
d_gene: NA
abundance: many
v_gene: TRBV9

CDR3aa: CSAPEGGTGANYGYTF
CDR3nt: TGCAGTGCCCCTGAGGGTGGGACCGGAGCTAACTATGGCTACACCTTC
j_gene: TRBJ1-2
d_gene: NA
abundance: many
v_gene: TRBV20-1

CDR3aa: CASSMGPETQYF
CDR3nt: TGTGCCAGTAGTATGGGCCCAGAGACCCAGTACTTC
j_gene: TRBJ2-5
d_gene: NA
abundance: many
v_gene: TRBV19

CDR3aa: CASSLVQGSGNEQFF
CDR3nt: TGTGCCAGCAGTTTAGTACAGGGGTCCGGCAATGAGCAGTTCTTC
j_gene: TRBJ2-1
d_gene: TRBD1
abundance: many
v_gene: TRBV12-3/TRBV12-4

CDR3aa: CASSLDWGPSPLHF
CDR3nt: TGCGCCAGCAGCTTGGATTGGGGACCCTCACCCCTCCACTTT
j_gene: TRBJ1-6
d_gene: NA
abundance: many
v_gene: TRBV5-1

CDR3aa: CSARAMTGFSNQPQHF
CDR3nt: TGCAGTGCTAGAGCAATGACAGGTTTTAGCAATCAGCCCCAGCATTTT
j_gene: TRBJ1-5
d_gene: NA
abundance: many
v_gene: TRBV20-1

CDR3aa: CSARQLTYSNQPQHF
CDR3nt: TGCAGTGCTAGACAACTAACTTATAGCAATCAGCCCCAGCATTTT
j_gene: TRBJ1-5
d_gene: NA
abundance: many
v_gene: TRBV20-1